This record concerns one T cell receptor (beta chain) sequence. Its target is unknown. The record originates from a study of T cells after posttransplantation cyclophosphamide. Between the trimmed V and J ends, which lost 5 bases and 0 bases, there was a span of 11 bases. The CDR3 is made up of 15 amino acids. Germline V lookup: CDR1 PRHDT, CDR2 FYEKMQ (reference sequence). General study findings and limits: Later blood repertoires were often dominated by clones from the donor CD8+ memory compartment. Recipient CMV seropositivity and CMV reactivation strongly tracked TRB clonality.

The table came from immunoSEQ multiplex PCR; TCRdb's copy has only in-frame clones and leaves some out. This sample yields around 6,900 clones, of which more than 60% are seen a single time; approximately 27% belongs to the top ten. The chain joins TRBV13 to TRBJ1-3; a weak D match, TRBD1 (5 bases). This TCR derives from a woman between 45 and 65 years old in good health and a related stem cell transplant donor. The sequencing sample was made of memory CD4+ T cells sorted from blood. In DNA, the CDR3 is TGTGCCAGCAGCCGACAGCTGACCTCTGGAAACACCATATATTTT. Translation gives CASSRQLTSGNTIYF.